This TCR beta chain was captured by sequencing in a study of CD8 T cells in Susac syndrome (dated by TCRdb to about 2019). Regarding the study in general: The study used repertoire sequencing to test whether antigen drove CD8+ T cell activation and differentiation in Susac syndrome. The full study reports these points: The TCR sequencing and HLA analysis was acknowledged to have included a relatively small number of individuals.

With regard to this clonotype: The specificity of this receptor is unknown. No much larger clonotype is one base removed from it; base qualities were not supplied.

The junction shows trimming of 2 bases on V and 3 bases on J, plus 1 base between the germline ends. CDR1 LGHDT and CDR2 YNNKEL were looked up in the germline V gene (reference sequence). The CDR3 covers 11 residues, taking in both the cysteine and the phenylalanine. Only the CDR3 portion is preserved as DNA: 33 bases, with reading frame beginning at the first base. RNA was extracted with the RNeasy kit and 0.5 to 1 ug was reverse transcribed using random hexamers. The immunoSEQ multiplex PCR assay, covering 54 Vbeta and 13 Jbeta segments, was used to amplify TCR beta CDR3 regions. PCR amplification bias was corrected using a synthetic template baseline for primer optimization and computational correction. The authors' pipeline ran thus. Only productive sequences were kept, with reads annotated to V, D and J genes according to IMGT and analyzed in immunoSEQ Analyzer. Clonality was computed as one minus Shannon entropy normalized by log2 of the number of productive unique sequences. Public and private clones were assessed among the 100 most prevalent clones of each patient and control. Susac-specific clones were defined as absent from healthy and MS cohorts, over a thousand published viral clones and other ImmuneACCESS disease sequences. TCRdb itself trimmed the public reads at Q25 with fastp, ran MiXCR and retained productive beta chains. Each record represents a unique CDR3 protein, reported with the most common genes and DNA among its rows. TCRdb, rather than the study authors, made the V and J calls. This sample is represented by under 150,000 distinct CDR3 sequences; roughly 94% of them were singletons. 0.1% to 0.15% of the sample goes to the ten largest clones.

Peripheral blood CD8+ and CD4+ T cells from healthy donors, Susac syndrome patients and multiple sclerosis patients were profiled by high-throughput TCR beta sequencing. Multiple sclerosis controls were treatment-naive patients with stable or active relapsing-remitting disease fulfilling revised McDonald criteria. Bulk CD8+ and CD4+ T cells were purified by magnetic negative isolation, whereas CD8+ TEMRA cells were enriched by FACS. Blood was collected in EDTA tubes and processed within 24 hours, with PBMCs isolated through density gradient centrifugation. PBMCs destined for TCR sequencing were cryopreserved in liquid nitrogen and later thawed in a 37 °C water bath. Purity of sorted or isolated CD4+, CD8+ and CD8+ TEMRA cells was at least 90%.

The chain is made from TRBV3-1 and TRBJ1-1, with no reliable assignment of the D segment. Sample: CD4+ T cells from PBMCs. This sequence originates from a human donor with multiple sclerosis. The DNA reads TGTGCCAGCAGCCAATACACTGAAGCTTTCTTT. Translation gives CASSQYTEAFF.